These 10 T cell receptor beta chains were sequenced from one sample in a study of T cell responses to AZD1222 COVID-19 vaccine. Assay used: immunoSEQ multiplex PCR; TCRdb lists only in-frame clones, some missing. The sample lists 78,000 or so clones, around 89% seen once, with about 20% in the top ten. The sequences come from peripheral blood, collected on day 0 of AZD1222 vaccination. These receptors originate from an adult in good health.

The chain couples TRBV27 to TRBJ2-7, with unresolved D. CDR1 MNHEY and CDR2 SMNVEV come from the germline V gene (reference sequence). This CDR3 comprises 14 residues. The germline V and J ends were trimmed by 0 bases and 7 bases, with 13 bases remaining between them. CDR3 sequence reads: CASSLSSPPFEQYF. CDR3 DNA sequence: TGTGCCAGCAGTTTATCGTCGCCCCCGTTTGAGCAGTACTTC.

The sample holds one count of this clone. This chain uses TRBV7-9 with TRBJ1-4; weak D call: TRBD1 (5 bases). Germline V gene data show CDR1 as SEHNR and CDR2 as FQNEAQ (reference sequence). The CDR3 spans 14 residues. V was trimmed by 8 bases and J by 3 bases, leaving 13 bases between them. In nucleotides, the CDR3 is TGTGCCAGCCAACGTTGGGGGGCTAATGAAAAACTGTTTTTT. Translated: CASQRWGANEKLFF.

The rearrangement joins TRBV2 to TRBJ1-5, with a tentative D call TRBD1 (6 bases). Germline V gene data show CDR1 as SNHLY and CDR2 as FYNNEI. V was shortened by 5 bases and J by 9 bases, with 14 bases between the two germline ends. This CDR3 contains 13 residues. The CDR3 DNA follows: TGTGCCAGCAGTCGGGACAACATGTCGCCCCAGCATTTT. It translates to CASSRDNMSPQHF.

The V gene is TRBV6-5, the J gene TRBJ2-1; perhaps D is TRBD1 or TRBD2 (5 bases each). The CDR3 is 14 residues long. V lost 9 bases to trimming and J lost 3 bases, with 15 bases between them. Germline V CDR1 and CDR2: MNHEY, SVGAGI. The CDR3 here is CASAPGTDYNEQFF. In DNA, the CDR3 is TGTGCCAGTGCCCCCGGGACGGACTACAATGAGCAGTTCTTC.

V is TRBV9 and J is TRBJ1-1, with D possibly matching TRBD1 (6 bases). Germline V gene sequence: CDR1 SGDLS, CDR2 YYNGEE. Trimming stripped 0 bases from V and 3 bases from J, with 9 bases between. The CDR3 contains 14 residues. CDR3 DNA: TGTGCCAGCAGCGTAGTCCCAGGGGACACTGAAGCTTTCTTT. It yields the protein CASSVVPGDTEAFF. Looking up the rest from reference TRBV9 and TRBJ1-1 gives the full variable domain: DSGVTQTPKHLITATGQRVTLRCSPRSGDLSVYWYQQSLDQGLQFLIQYYNGEERAKGNILERFSAQQFPDLHSELNLSSLELGDSALYFCASSVVPGDTEAFFGQGTRLTVV.

The chain combines TRBV28 with TRBJ1-2; no clear D. Trimming shortened V by 3 bases and J by 0 bases, and 5 bases separated the two germline ends. The CDR3 length is 13 residues. Germline V gene lookup returns CDR1 MDHEN and CDR2 SYDVKM. The CDR3: CASSFTANYGYTF. CDR3 sequence (DNA): TGTGCCAGCAGTTTTACAGCTAACTATGGCTACACCTTC.

The rearrangement links TRBV7-9 to TRBJ2-7, with TRBD2 identical over 11 bases. There are 15 residues in the CDR3. The J segment lost 6 bases and the V segment lost 4 bases, leaving 8 bases of the junction unmatched. Germline V lookup: CDR1 SEHNR, CDR2 FQNEAQ (reference sequence). DNA for the CDR3: TGTGCCAGCAGCTCGGGAGATAGCGGGAGGGCCGAGCAGTACTTC. Amino acid sequence: CASSSGDSGRAEQYF.

The V gene is TRBV6-5, the J gene TRBJ1-4; TRBD1 aligns across 9 bases. V lost 6 bases, J lost 7 bases, and 6 bases stayed unmatched. The length of the CDR3 is 14 residues. The V gene's germline CDR1 is MNHEY and CDR2 SVGAGI. DNA for the CDR3: TGTGCCAGCAGCCGGACAGGGGAGGCTGAAAAACTGTTTTTT. The encoded protein is CASSRTGEAEKLFF.

This chain connects TRBV18 to TRBJ2-7, with 8 bases aligning to TRBD1. V gave up 3 bases and J gave up 10 bases; unmatched junction bases: 5. Germline loops: CDR1 KGHSH, CDR2 LQKENI. The CDR3 has 12 amino acids. For the CDR3, the DNA is TGTGCCAGCTCACCCGGACAGGGAGAACAGTACTTC. Translating it yields CASSPGQGEQYF.

The J gene is TRBJ2-2, the V gene TRBV6-5; TRBD2 matches 8 bases. Germline V gives CDR1 MNHEY, CDR2 SVGAGI. The CDR3 runs 16 residues. With 0 bases clipped from V and 5 bases from J, the junction kept 5 bases outside the gene matches. The DNA for the CDR3 is TGTGCCAGCAGTTACTCGAGGACTAGCAATACCGGGGAGCTGTTTTTT. This translates into CASSYSRTSNTGELFF.